This TCR beta chain was identified in a study of OX40 agonist ivuxolimab in advanced cancers. Sequenced by immunoSEQ multiplex PCR; TCRdb stores in-frame clones only, minus some. The data contain some 80,000 clones, over 85% of them seen just once; the ten biggest clones take up 4.8%. In germline, CDR1 is SGHAT, CDR2 FQDESV (reference sequence). V dropped 4 bases and J dropped 4 bases, with 11 bases sitting between them. This CDR3 has 14 amino acids. This chain connects TRBV11-1 to TRBJ2-1; TRBD2 might be the D (6 bases). The TCR sequence derives from an adult with an advanced solid tumor such as melanoma, head and neck, liver or kidney cancer. The sequencing here drew on CD4+ or CD8+ T cells sorted from blood, taken in a trial of the OX40 agonist ivuxolimab. CDR3: CASSWGGVYNEQFF. The DNA of the CDR3 is TGTGCCAGCAGCTGGGGCGGGGTTTACAATGAGCAGTTCTTC.